Many counts were recorded for the clone carrying this T cell receptor (beta chain). Its specificity is unknown. Germline-derived CDR1 and CDR2 are MNHEY and SVGEGT. This CDR3 has 17 residues. V dropped 0 bases and J dropped 9; count of bases not matched to a gene: 11. It was with unique molecular identifiers that the TCRbeta library was prepared. TCRdb used MiXCR to reprocess the PCR reads, holding one entry per CDR3 protein. The sample contains about 260,000 distinct CDR3 sequences, roughly 11% of which appear only once. The sample is drawn from a study of T-cell reconstitution after alpha-beta-depleted transplantation in children. The study's findings and limits: Some patients' high day-60 TCRbeta diversity was traced to surviving recipient T cells and thymic progenitors. Alpha-beta T cells about two months after transplant reportedly derived from several hundred expanded graft clones.

The sequence came from a male patient under 10 years old who had a stem cell transplant for chronic granulomatous disease, so the T cells may come from the graft donor. The V call is TRBV6-2 or TRBV6-3, the J call TRBJ2-7; 13 bases map to TRBD2. The specimen was peripheral blood, collected 180 days after TCRalphabeta/CD19-depleted stem cell transplant. The CDR3 sequence is CASSYSGLAGMNSGQYF. The CDR3 bases are TGTGCCAGCAGTTACTCGGGACTAGCGGGGATGAACTCTGGGCAGTACTTC.